This TCR beta chain was identified in a study of cytomegalovirus exposure and HLA in healthy donors. Study details: It was reported in a later analysis that the same platform had been used for the 120 validation repertoires as for the roughly 650 first-cohort repertoires. Study-level findings and limits: The TCR clusters that emerged in the first cohort tended, a later analysis found, to co-occur in the approximately 130 validation repertoires. Cytomegalovirus-associated TCR beta chains were listed, numbering 150 to 200.

The repertoire was sequenced with immunoSEQ multiplex PCR; TCRdb's copy has only in-frame clones and lacks some. The sample contains around 70,000 clones, 94% of which appear only once. The CDR3 contains 15 residues. Germline V gene data show CDR1 as SEHNR and CDR2 as FQNEAQ (reference sequence). Between the trimmed V and J ends, which lost 7 bases and 0 bases, there was a span of 16 bases. A word on this clone: Its antigen is not known.

Separate from the roughly 710-subject first cohort, the roughly 120-subject validation cohort was the one that the donors belonged to. The rearrangement uses TRBV7-9 and TRBJ2-7; a possible D gene is TRBD2 (5 bases). Sequencing input: PBMCs. The clonotype was recovered from a man between 18 and 29 years old in good health and CMV-seropositive. In DNA, the CDR3 is TGTGCCAGCACCGCGTCGCTAGCCGGCTCCTACGAGCAGTACTTC. Translated: CASTASLAGSYEQYF.